A single sample is the source of the 9 T cell receptor beta chains below, sequenced in a study of CD8 T cells in ankylosing spondylitis. Study-wide results and caveats: One TCR beta motif, made up of roughly eight highly homologous variants, appeared characteristic of ankylosing spondylitis blood.

What these receptors recognize is not known. TCRdb re-analysed the 5' RACE reads in MiXCR, keeping a single row per CDR3 protein. The sample lists 450,000 to 550,000 distinct CDR3 sequences, over 4% occurring once. The sample taken for sequencing was blood, either unsorted or a sorted T cell fraction (not recorded which). These receptors originate from a male donor with ankylosing spondylitis.

There are many counts of this clonotype. This chain links TRBV20-1 with TRBJ1-5; possible D gene TRBD1, 5 bases. Trimming left V 3 bases short and J 5 bases short, with 20 bases between. The CDR3 is 16 residues long. CDR1 and CDR2 (germline): DFQATT, SNEGSKA (reference sequence). For the CDR3, the DNA is TGCAGTGCTAGTGTTTCAGTGGGGGGGAACCATCAGCCCCAGCATTTT. This translates into CSASVSVGGNHQPQHF.

This clonotype was detected ten times or more. The chain links TRBV5-1 to TRBJ2-5; D perhaps matches TRBD1 (7 bases). There are 15 residues in the CDR3. Trimming left V 4 bases short and J 2 bases short, with 15 bases between. Germline V gene lookup returns CDR1 SGHRS and CDR2 YFSETQ. The CDR3 region has the DNA TGCGCCAGCAGCGGGGGGACAGTTCTTCAAGAGACCCAGTACTTC. This encodes CASSGGTVLQETQYF.

This clonotype was found many times. The chain carries TRBV7-2 and TRBJ2-7; a possible D gene is TRBD1 (6 bases). Germline V gene lookup returns CDR1 SGHTA and CDR2 FQGNSA. The CDR3 totals 15 residues. V was clipped by 5 bases and J by 2 bases, with 16 bases between them. In DNA, the CDR3 is TGTGCCAGCAGCCCCTCACAAACAGGGCCCTACGAGCAGTACTTC. Translated: CASSPSQTGPYEQYF.

This clonotype was found many times. This sequence joins TRBV7-2 and TRBJ2-3, with 10 bases lining up with TRBD2. Unmatched junction bases numbered 10, after V lost 6 bases and J lost 1 base. This CDR3 is 17 amino acids long. CDR1 and CDR2 (germline): SGHTA, FQGNSA. The CDR3 DNA reads TGTGCCAGCAGGCGGACTAGCGGAGGGGTGGGCACAGATACGCAGTATTTT. It codes for CASRRTSGGVGTDTQYF.

The chain joins TRBV7-2 to TRBJ1-5; 7 positions match TRBD1. There are 16 residues in the CDR3. The V gene's germline CDR1 is SGHTA and CDR2 FQGNSA. V lost 3 bases to trimming and J lost 4 bases; unmatched junction nucleotides: 9. CDR3 DNA sequence: TGTGCCAGCAGCTTTAGCGGGGGGACAGTTAATCAGCCCCAGCATTTT. Protein sequence: CASSFSGGTVNQPQHF. Based on the CDR3 plus reference TRBV7-2 and TRBJ1-5, the full variable domain is GAGVSQSPSNKVTEKGKDVELRCDPISGHTALYWYRQSLGQGLEFLIYFQGNSAPDKSGLPSDRFSAERTGGSVSTLTIQRTQQEDSAVYLCASSFSGGTVNQPQHFGDGTRLSIL.

This clonotype appeared many times. The chain joins TRBV20-1 to TRBJ2-7, with TRBD2 identical over 10 bases. The germline gives CDR1 DFQATT, CDR2 SNEGSKA (reference sequence). V was pared by 0 bases and J by 5 bases, with 7 bases of the junction left unmatched. The CDR3 covers 15 residues. CDR3 sequence: CSARDPLAGVDEQYF. CDR3 DNA sequence: TGCAGTGCTAGAGATCCTCTAGCGGGAGTTGACGAGCAGTACTTC.

This clonotype was counted between two and nine times. V usage is TRBV12-3 or TRBV12-4 and J usage is TRBJ2-1, with D possibly being TRBD1 (6 bases). The ends were cut back, 10 bases at V and 0 bases at J, with 22 bases in the middle. The CDR3 extends over 17 amino acids. DNA of the CDR3: TGTGCCATCACACTAGAGTGGGGGCGACGCTCCTACAATGAGCAGTTCTTC. This encodes CAITLEWGRRSYNEQFF.

This clonotype was seen ten or more times. V gene TRBV12-3 or TRBV12-4 combines with J gene TRBJ2-5; D is perhaps TRBD2 (6 bases). V was trimmed by 2 bases and J by 4 bases, leaving 14 bases between them. The CDR3 consists of 15 residues. The CDR3 spells CASSLRLVGLETQYF. The CDR3 nucleotides read TGTGCCAGCAGTTTAAGACTAGTCGGGTTAGAGACCCAGTACTTC.

This clonotype has a count of ten or more. The chain combines TRBV9 with TRBJ2-6, with a weak D call TRBD1 (5 bases). CDR3 length equals 16 residues. Trimming stripped 4 bases from V and 2 bases from J, with 13 bases between. CDR1 and CDR2 from the germline V gene are SGDLS and YYNGEE. CDR3 sequence: CASSPRQYTGANVLTF. CDR3 in DNA: TGTGCCAGCAGCCCCCGACAGTATACTGGGGCCAACGTCCTGACTTTC.